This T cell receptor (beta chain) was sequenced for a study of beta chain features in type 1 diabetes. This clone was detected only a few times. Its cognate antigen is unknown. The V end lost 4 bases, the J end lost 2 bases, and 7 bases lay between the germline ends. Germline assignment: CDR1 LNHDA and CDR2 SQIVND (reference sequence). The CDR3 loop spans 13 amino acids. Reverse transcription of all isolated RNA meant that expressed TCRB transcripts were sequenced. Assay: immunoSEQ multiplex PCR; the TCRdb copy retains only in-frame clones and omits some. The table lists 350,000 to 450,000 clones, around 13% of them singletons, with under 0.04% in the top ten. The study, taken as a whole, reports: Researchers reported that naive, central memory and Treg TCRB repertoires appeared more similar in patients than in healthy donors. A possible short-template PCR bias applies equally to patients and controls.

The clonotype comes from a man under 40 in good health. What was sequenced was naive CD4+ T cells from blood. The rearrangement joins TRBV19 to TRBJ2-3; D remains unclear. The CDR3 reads CASSTEFTDTQYF. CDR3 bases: TGTGCCAGTAGTACAGAGTTCACAGATACGCAGTATTTT.